This TCR beta chain was observed in a study of cytomegalovirus exposure and HLA in healthy donors. General study points: In an earlier analysis, most TCR beta V segments were productive about 87% or about 30% of the time. Association of a missense DCLRE1C variant with TCR beta V- and J-gene trimming was reported in a later analysis.

PCR amplification relied on 60 Vbeta primers (plus 13 Jbeta primers). Produced via immunoSEQ multiplex PCR; TCRdb's table is partial and in-frame only. The data hold some 70,000 clones, with approximately 84% observed a single time. A note on this clone: Its antigen remains unknown.

The CDR3 length is 14 residues. V lost 8 bases and J lost 2; bases outside the gene matches: 6. From germline, CDR1 is SGHVS and CDR2 FQNEAQ. V and J are TRBV7-8 and TRBJ1-3; TRBD1 matches 7 bases. Sequencing input: PBMCs. The receptor comes from a woman aged 45-59 years in good health and CMV-seronegative. CDR3 in amino acids: CASSGGATGNTIYF. The CDR3 bases are TGTGCCAGCTCAGGGGGTGCAACTGGAAACACCATATATTTT.